Listed here are 29 T cell receptor beta chains from one sample, sequenced in a study of T cell responses to AZD1222 COVID-19 vaccine (dated by TCRdb to the early 2020s). The time point label here, explained by the study, means: baseline before first vaccination. The method was the immunoSEQ multiplex PCR assay. TCRdb took this table from immuneACCESS and kept in-frame rearrangements with V and J called. Such tables lack part of the clones; where checked against another copy, unresolved V genes explain under half of the gap, and the rest is unexplained. This sample gives some 120,000 clones in total; 94% of them show up just once. The top ten constitute roughly 6.6% of the sample. Material: peripheral blood, obtained on day 0 of AZD1222 vaccination. The receptors here all came from an adult in good health.

This chain connects TRBV3-1 (or the pseudogene TRBV3-2) to TRBJ1-2; 11 positions match TRBD1. Per germline, CDR1 LGHDT and CDR2 YNNKEL (reference sequence). The CDR3 covers 18 residues. Trimming cost V 6 bases and J 4 bases; bases outside gene matches: 16. Written as DNA, the CDR3 is TGTGCCAGCAGACCCCGGGACAGGGGGAGTTTTACACTCTATGGCTACACCTTC. It translates to CASRPRDRGSFTLYGYTF.

V gene TRBV6-2 or TRBV6-3 combines with J gene TRBJ2-3; 7 bases fit TRBD2. V was pared by 2 bases and J by 2 bases, with 10 bases of the junction left unmatched. The germline CDR1 and CDR2 sequences are MNHEY and SVGEGT. There are 17 residues in the CDR3. The CDR3, as DNA: TGTGCCAGCAGTTACCTGGTGGGAGGGCGTAACACAGATACGCAGTATTTT. Amino acid sequence: CASSYLVGGRNTDTQYF.

In its sample, this clone was seen once. The chain employs TRBV27 and TRBJ2-7; weak D call: TRBD2 (6 bases). CDR1 is MNHEY, CDR2 SMNVEV, per germline (reference sequence). V gave up 0 bases and J gave up 7 bases, with 16 bases separating them. The CDR3 totals 15 residues. CDR3 nucleotide sequence: TGTGCCAGCAGTTTATCGGGTTTGGGGGGTAGGGAGCAGTACTTC. Translation: CASSLSGLGGREQYF.

To note about this clone: This CDR3 is also generated by other DNA sequences in the sample. The V gene is TRBV9, the J gene TRBJ2-1; maybe TRBD2 (5 bases). V dropped 2 bases and J dropped 2 bases, with 5 bases sitting between them. Germline V CDR1 and CDR2: SGDLS, YYNGEE. This CDR3 contains 13 residues. The CDR3 loop reads CASSVGAYNEQFF. The CDR3 bases are TGTGCCAGCAGCGTCGGGGCCTACAATGAGCAGTTCTTC.

CDR3 sequence: CASVSSLGTGQSDSPLHF. The CDR3 DNA follows: TGTGCCAGCGTTAGTAGTTTGGGGACGGGACAGTCCGATTCACCCCTCCACTTT. This chain joins TRBV28 and TRBJ1-6, with 7 bases matching TRBD1. This CDR3 is 18 amino acids long. Unmatched junction bases numbered 21, after V lost 8 bases and J lost 8 bases. The V gene's germline CDR1 is MDHEN and CDR2 SYDVKM.

The gene calls are TRBV9 and TRBJ2-7; TRBD1 agrees at 11 bases. V trimming: 4 bases; J trimming: 5 bases; junction bases outside the gene matches: 8. The CDR3 has 15 amino acids. CDR1 and CDR2 from the germline V gene are SGDLS and YYNGEE. CDR3 residues: CASSHTGTGGDEQYF. DNA for the CDR3: TGTGCCAGCAGCCATACGGGGACAGGGGGGGACGAGCAGTACTTC.

The rearrangement links TRBV7-9 to TRBJ2-1; possible D gene TRBD1, 6 bases. Germline V gene sequence: CDR1 SEHNR, CDR2 FQNEAQ (reference sequence). The CDR3 consists of 13 residues. Trimming shortened V by 4 bases and J by 5 bases, and 9 bases separated the two germline ends. DNA of the CDR3: TGTGCCAGCAGCTGGACAGCGAACAATGAGCAGTTCTTC. Translated: CASSWTANNEQFF. Looking up the rest from reference TRBV7-9 and TRBJ2-1 gives the full variable domain: DTGVSQNPRHKITKRGQNVTFRCDPISEHNRLYWYRQTLGQGPEFLTYFQNEAQLEKSRLLSDRFSAERPKGSFSTLEIQRTEQGDSAMYLCASSWTANNEQFFGPGTRLTVL.

The sample holds a few counts of this clone. The gene calls are TRBV3-1 (or the pseudogene TRBV3-2) and TRBJ2-3, with TRBD2 identical over 15 bases. This CDR3 spans 18 amino acids. CDR1 is LGHDT, CDR2 YNNKEL, per germline (reference sequence). V shed 2 bases and J 10 bases; nucleotides not matched to a gene: 13. Here the CDR3 DNA reads TGTGCCAGCAGCCAACTAACGGGACCCGGGACTAGCGGGAGGTCGCAGTATTTT. Translating it yields CASSQLTGPGTSGRSQYF.

The chain carries TRBV24-1 and TRBJ1-2, with D uncertain. V was shortened by 4 bases and J by 8 bases, with 13 bases between the two germline ends. Per the germline V gene, CDR1 is KGHDR and CDR2 is SFDVKD. This CDR3 has 13 amino acids. CDR3 sequence: CATSDPVSGGYTF. For the CDR3, the DNA is TGTGCCACCAGTGACCCCGTCTCTGGCGGCTACACCTTC.

V is TRBV4-3 and J is TRBJ1-6, with unresolved D. The germline CDR1 and CDR2 sequences are LGHNA and YSLEER. Trimming left V 0 bases short and J 8 bases short, with 11 bases between. CDR3 length: 15 amino acids. The CDR3 DNA reads as TGCGCCAGCAGCCAAGATACCGCTCTGTATTCACCCCTCCACTTT. Amino acids: CASSQDTALYSPLHF.

This sequence joins TRBV3-1 (or the pseudogene TRBV3-2) and TRBJ2-1, with 8 bases lining up with TRBD2. The CDR3 length is 14 residues. Germline V gives CDR1 LGHDT, CDR2 YNNKEL (reference sequence). The J segment lost 11 bases and the V segment lost 0 bases, leaving 6 bases of the junction unmatched. The CDR3 protein is CASSQDGAGEKQFF. The CDR3, as DNA: TGTGCCAGCAGCCAAGACGGAGCGGGAGAAAAGCAGTTCTTC.

This clone was seen only once. This sequence joins TRBV6-6 and TRBJ1-5; D is perhaps TRBD1 (6 bases). CDR3 size: 14 residues. V was cut by 4 bases and J by 7 bases, with 14 bases left in between. Germline values: CDR1 MNHNY, CDR2 SVGAGI (reference sequence). Here the CDR3 reads CASSSQGKGQPQHF. The CDR3 DNA is TGTGCCAGCAGTTCACAGGGTAAGGGCCAGCCCCAGCATTTT.

The chain couples TRBV6-5 to TRBJ1-5, with no clear D. Trimming pared 7 bases from V and 5 bases from J, leaving 15 bases between. The germline CDR1 and CDR2 sequences are MNHEY and SVGAGI. This CDR3 is built from 14 residues. Here the CDR3 reads CASKRGFLDQPQHF. CDR3 DNA: TGTGCCAGCAAACGCGGATTTTTGGATCAGCCCCAGCATTTT.

The rearrangement joins TRBV28 to TRBJ2-1, with D possibly being TRBD2 (5 bases). V shed 7 bases and J shed 4 bases, with 11 bases lying between them. The CDR3 extends over 13 amino acids. CDR1 and CDR2 from the germline V gene are MDHEN and SYDVKM. The CDR3 reads CASTSWTYNEQFF. As DNA, the CDR3 is TGTGCCAGCACCTCCTGGACTTACAATGAGCAGTTCTTC.

A single count supports this clone. The chain recombines TRBV7-9 with TRBJ2-7, with D unclear. This CDR3 has 13 amino acids. Trimming left V 0 bases short and J 0 bases short, with 3 bases between. Germline-derived CDR1 and CDR2 are SEHNR and FQNEAQ (reference sequence). The CDR3 DNA is TGTGCCAGCAGCTTAGCGGCCTCCTACGAGCAGTACTTC. Its translation is CASSLAASYEQYF.

The CDR3 DNA reads as TGTGCCAGCAGCTTGGAATGGGGAAACACCATATATTTT. Amino acids: CASSLEWGNTIYF. The genes are TRBV5-6 and TRBJ1-3, with D unresolved. V was clipped by 0 bases and J by 4 bases, with 5 bases between them. Germline CDR1 SGHDT, CDR2 YYEEEE. This CDR3 has 13 amino acids. The full variable domain, with the rest looked up from reference TRBV5-6 and TRBJ1-3, is DAGVTQSPTHLIKTRGQQVTLRCSPKSGHDTVSWYQQALGQGPQFIFQYYEEEERQRGNFPDRFSGHQFPNYSSELNVNALLLGDSALYLCASSLEWGNTIYFGEGSWLTVV.

In its sample, this clone was seen a few times. This chain links TRBV7-9 with TRBJ2-3, with 12 bases aligning to TRBD1. This CDR3 is built from 17 residues. The germline V gene encodes CDR1 SEHNR and CDR2 FQNEAQ (reference sequence). Germline trimming cut 5 bases from V and 5 bases from J; bases unmatched to any gene: 11. As DNA, the CDR3 is TGTGCCAGCAGCATCCATTCCGGGACAGGGGGCAAAGATACGCAGTATTTT. It yields the protein CASSIHSGTGGKDTQYF.

The V call is TRBV30, the J call TRBJ1-5, with 7 bases lining up with TRBD1. V was clipped by 1 base and J by 6 bases; unmatched bases: 3. This CDR3 contains 13 residues. Germline assignment: CDR1 GTSNPN and CDR2 SVGIG (reference sequence). The CDR3 is CAWSGTGGQPQHF. CDR3 DNA sequence: TGTGCCTGGAGTGGGACAGGCGGTCAGCCCCAGCATTTT.

The chain joins TRBV27 to TRBJ1-1; tentatively, D is TRBD1 (5 bases). Trimming left V 0 bases short and J 6 bases short, with 11 bases between. Germline V gene lookup returns CDR1 MNHEY and CDR2 SMNVEV (reference sequence). The CDR3 has 14 amino acids. CDR3 residues: CASSLSSPTAEAFF. CDR3 nucleotide sequence: TGTGCCAGCAGTTTATCCTCCCCGACAGCTGAAGCTTTCTTT.

The rearrangement joins TRBV27 to TRBJ1-1, with 7 positions matching TRBD1. This CDR3 spans 16 amino acids. The V segment lost 4 bases and the J segment 0 bases; nucleotides outside the gene matches: 8. Germline V lookup: CDR1 MNHEY, CDR2 SMNVEV (reference sequence). CDR3 nucleotide sequence: TGTGCCAGCAGTTATAATTACAGGGGAGTGAACACTGAAGCTTTCTTT. This encodes CASSYNYRGVNTEAFF.

This clone was observed a handful of times. The V call is TRBV5-1, the J call TRBJ2-7, with D perhaps TRBD1 (6 bases). The CDR3 is made up of 14 amino acids. The V end was cut by 5 bases, the J end by 5 bases, with 17 bases between. The germline V gene has CDR1 SGHRS and CDR2 YFSETQ. CDR3 bases: TGCGCCAGCAGTAGACCGGACAGAGGGGACGAGCAGTACTTC. It encodes CASSRPDRGDEQYF.

The chain uses TRBV9 and TRBJ1-2, with 7 bases fitting TRBD1. V dropped 4 bases and J dropped 6; count of bases not matched to a gene: 9. CDR1 is SGDLS and CDR2 is YYNGEE in the germline V gene. The length of the CDR3 is 14 residues. The CDR3: CASSKRDSLNGYTF. The CDR3 nucleotides are TGTGCCAGCAGCAAGCGGGACAGCCTGAATGGCTACACCTTC.

The V and J genes are TRBV5-8 and TRBJ2-6; D is unclear. CDR1 and CDR2 (germline): SGHTS, YDEGEE. The ends were cut back, 5 bases at V and 0 bases at J, with 12 bases in the middle. There are 16 residues in the CDR3. The CDR3 DNA follows: TGTGCCAGCAGTTGGGTCGGATACTCTGGGGCCAACGTCCTGACTTTC. Amino acids: CASSWVGYSGANVLTF.

The rearrangement joins TRBV5-1 to TRBJ2-7; no clear D. Germline V gives CDR1 SGHRS, CDR2 YFSETQ. V was cut by 5 bases and J by 4 bases, with 13 bases left in between. This CDR3 contains 13 residues. The CDR3 here is CASSSWPEYEQYF. DNA of the CDR3: TGCGCCAGCAGTTCGTGGCCAGAATACGAGCAGTACTTC.

The chain couples TRBV30 to TRBJ2-2; D is unresolved. This CDR3 is 13 amino acids long. Germline CDR1 GTSNPN, CDR2 SVGIG (reference sequence). Trimming left V 5 bases short and J 0 bases short, with 7 bases between. The CDR3 sequence is CAWFPANTGELFF. CDR3 sequence (DNA): TGTGCCTGGTTCCCTGCGAACACCGGGGAGCTGTTTTTT.

The CDR3 protein is CASSPHRGNEKLFF. Here the CDR3 DNA reads TGTGCCAGCAGCCCCCACAGGGGGAATGAAAAACTGTTTTTT. The V call is TRBV27, the J call TRBJ1-4; TRBD1 aligns across 8 bases. J lost 5 bases, V lost 6 bases, and 5 bases had no gene match. The CDR3 spans 14 residues. The germline gives CDR1 MNHEY, CDR2 SMNVEV (reference sequence).

V and J are TRBV6-5 and TRBJ2-3, with 10 bases aligning to TRBD2. J was trimmed by 7 bases and V by 0 bases; bases with no gene match: 7. This CDR3 has 16 residues. Germline V lookup: CDR1 MNHEY, CDR2 SVGAGI. CDR3 DNA: TGTGCCAGCAGTTACTCGGGCTCTAGCGGGAGTCATACGCAGTATTTT. Its protein product is CASSYSGSSGSHTQYF.

The V call is TRBV2, the J call TRBJ1-1; perhaps TRBD1 as D (5 bases). The CDR3 length is 12 residues. The ends were cut back, 11 bases at V and 2 bases at J, with 12 bases in the middle. Germline CDR1 and CDR2: SNHLY and FYNNEI. CDR3: CAVGAVNTEAFF. The CDR3, as DNA: TGTGCCGTAGGGGCGGTAAACACTGAAGCTTTCTTT.

V is TRBV5-4 and J is TRBJ2-5, with TRBD2 matching 15 bases. CDR1 is SGHNT, CDR2 YYREEE, per germline (reference sequence). V lost 8 bases, J lost 1 base, and 9 bases stayed unmatched. This CDR3 contains 17 residues. For the CDR3, the DNA is TGTGCCAGTACCCCGGGACTAGCGGGAGGTGGCCAAGAGACCCAGTACTTC. Its protein product is CASTPGLAGGGQETQYF.